The 5 T cell receptor beta chains reported below all come from one sample, sequenced in a study of cytomegalovirus exposure and HLA in healthy donors. The PCR used 60 Vbeta and 13 Jbeta primers. The method was immunoSEQ multiplex PCR; TCRdb's version includes in-frame clones alone and lacks a portion of them. Of some 200,000 clones in the sample, 75% to 85% were seen once. Sequenced material: PBMCs. The receptors stem from a male donor in good health and CMV-seropositive.

The chain recombines TRBV28 with TRBJ2-1, with D hard to call. The germline CDR1 and CDR2 sequences are MDHEN and SYDVKM. This CDR3 is 15 amino acids long. The CDR3 nucleotides are TGTGCACTAAGGCCCCGAGCGAGCTCCTACAATGAGCAGTTCTTC. As protein: CALRPRASSYNEQFF.

V usage is TRBV29-1 and J usage is TRBJ2-2; D is uncertain. The CDR3 consists of 12 residues. V was trimmed by 7 bases and J by 5 bases, leaving 11 bases between them. The germline V gene has CDR1 SQVTM and CDR2 ANQGSEA. The CDR3 here is CSGRSLTGELFF. The DNA of the CDR3 is TGCAGCGGAAGGTCACTAACCGGGGAGCTGTTTTTT.

V usage is TRBV5-3 and J usage is TRBJ1-1; the match to TRBD1 covers 7 bases. TRBV5-3 is an ORF, and what it does is uncertain. V gave up 2 bases and J gave up 2 bases; unmatched junction bases: 3. The CDR3 is 14 amino acids. For the CDR3, the DNA is TGTGCCAGAAGCTTCGGGACAGATAACACTGAAGCTTTCTTT. It is translated as CARSFGTDNTEAFF.

The rearrangement joins TRBV2 to TRBJ2-6; weak D call: TRBD1 (5 bases). Germline V CDR1 and CDR2: SNHLY, FYNNEI. V lost 2 bases, J lost 0 bases, and 8 bases lay in between. The CDR3 spans 16 residues. This CDR3 reads CASSESRGSGANVLTF. The CDR3 DNA reads TGTGCCAGCAGTGAAAGTAGGGGCTCTGGGGCCAACGTCCTGACTTTC.

The V and J genes are TRBV28 and TRBJ2-7; TRBD2 matches at 14 bases. V lost 5 bases, J lost 0 bases, and 12 bases stayed unmatched. CDR1 and CDR2 (germline): MDHEN, SYDVKM. CDR3 size: 19 residues. The DNA of the CDR3 is TGTGCCAGCAGTGGCCCCCCCCCGACTAGCGGGAGGGGCTCCTACGAGCAGTACTTC. It codes for CASSGPPPTSGRGSYEQYF.